The 10 T cell receptor beta chains below come from one sample, sequenced in a study of blood T cell repertoires in COVID-19. Measured with immunoSEQ multiplex PCR; TCRdb has only the in-frame clones, and not every one. In the table there are about 200,000 clones, 70% to 90% of which are singletons. Sequencing was carried out using peripheral blood. The receptors here all came from a woman in her thirties or forties with acute or convalescent COVID-19.

The genes are TRBV9 and TRBJ2-2, with 11 bases identical to TRBD1. Germline assignment: CDR1 SGDLS and CDR2 YYNGEE. Losses at the gene ends were 4 bases for V and 3 bases for J; bases not matched to a gene: 8. The CDR3 length is 17 residues. The CDR3 DNA follows: TGTGCCAGCAGCCTTCGTCCGGGACAGGGGGACACCGGGGAGCTGTTTTTT. This translates into CASSLRPGQGDTGELFF.

The genes are TRBV27 and TRBJ2-3; possibly TRBD2 for D (6 bases). This CDR3 has 14 amino acids. The V end was cut by 6 bases, the J end by 3 bases, with 13 bases between. Germline-derived CDR1 and CDR2 are MNHEY and SMNVEV (reference sequence). CDR3 sequence reads: CASSAIAETDTQYF. Here the CDR3 DNA reads TGTGCCAGCAGCGCGATAGCGGAAACAGATACGCAGTATTTT.

The rearrangement links TRBV15 to TRBJ1-1; D remains ambiguous. CDR3 length: 15 amino acids. V was pared by 0 bases and J by 1 base, with 9 bases between. The germline V gene has CDR1 LNHNV and CDR2 YYDKDF (reference sequence). As DNA, the CDR3 is TGTGCCACCAGCAGAGACACTTCAGGGAACACTGAAGCTTTCTTT. Encoded protein: CATSRDTSGNTEAFF.

The chain combines TRBV27 with TRBJ2-3; tentative D call: TRBD2 (6 bases). Germline V gives CDR1 MNHEY, CDR2 SMNVEV (reference sequence). The V and J ends lost 10 bases and 5 bases respectively, with 16 bases between them. The CDR3 length is 13 residues. CDR3 in amino acids: CATVGLGRDTQYF. Written as DNA, the CDR3 is TGTGCCACCGTGGGACTTGGCCGAGATACGCAGTATTTT.

The chain uses TRBV18 and TRBJ1-1; 9 bases are shared with TRBD1. The trim removed 3 bases at V and 5 bases at J, leaving 4 bases unmatched. Looked up from germline, CDR1 is KGHSH and CDR2 is LQKENI. The CDR3 is made up of 14 amino acids. As DNA, the CDR3 is TGTGCCAGCTCACCCTGGACAGGGGATACTGAAGCTTTCTTT. Translated, it gives CASSPWTGDTEAFF.

The chain combines TRBV4-1 with TRBJ1-5; D call uncertain. The CDR3 covers 15 residues. The V end was cut by 0 bases, the J end by 4 bases, with 10 bases between. Per the germline V gene, CDR1 is MGHRA and CDR2 is YSYEKL. DNA for the CDR3: TGCGCCAGCAGCCAAGATTTGGAGAGGAATCAGCCCCAGCATTTT. As protein: CASSQDLERNQPQHF.

The rearrangement links TRBV4-1 to TRBJ2-1; 10 bases are shared with TRBD2. Germline trimming cut 4 bases from V and 1 base from J; bases unmatched to any gene: 7. The V gene's germline CDR1 is MGHRA and CDR2 YSYEKL. This CDR3 contains 17 residues. DNA for the CDR3: TGCGCCAGCAGCCTTAATCTAGCGGGGGTATCCTACAATGAGCAGTTCTTC. Its protein product is CASSLNLAGVSYNEQFF.

V gene TRBV5-5 combines with J gene TRBJ2-1; possibly TRBD1 for D (5 bases). The ends were cut back, 0 bases at V and 0 bases at J, with 7 bases in the middle. The CDR3 is 15 amino acids. Germline CDR1 and CDR2: SGHKS and YYEKEE (reference sequence). The CDR3 loop is CASSLGGGSYNEQFF. CDR3 DNA sequence: TGTGCCAGCAGCTTGGGGGGCGGCTCCTACAATGAGCAGTTCTTC.

This sequence joins TRBV9 and TRBJ1-1; D gene unclear. The V end was cut by 0 bases, the J end by 7 bases, with 7 bases between. Germline V gives CDR1 SGDLS, CDR2 YYNGEE. This CDR3 comprises 12 residues. In DNA form, the CDR3 reads TGTGCCAGCAGCGTAGTGGCAGGTGAAGCTTTCTTT. This sequence encodes CASSVVAGEAFF.

This chain's CDR3 is CATSDSGQGYGYTF. The CDR3, as DNA: TGTGCCACCAGTGACTCGGGACAGGGATATGGCTACACCTTC. The chain combines TRBV24-1 with TRBJ1-2, with 9 nucleotides matching TRBD1. The CDR3 totals 14 residues. Germline CDR1 KGHDR, CDR2 SFDVKD. V trimming: 4 bases; J trimming: 5 bases; junction bases outside the gene matches: 4.